This T cell receptor beta chain is from a study of early T cells in non-severe SARS-CoV-2 infection. Whole-study findings and limits: VDJdb matching favored anti-spike CD8 responses, missing private and CD4 specificities.

Individual cDNA molecules were tagged with unique molecular identifiers. TCRdb reprocessed the 5' RACE reads via MiXCR and lists one record per CDR3 protein. The profile shows about 50,000 distinct CDR3 sequences, about 14% of them singletons. Trimming took 7 bases from V and 3 from J; bases not matched to a gene: 22. The germline CDR1 and CDR2 sequences are MNHNS and SASEGT. This CDR3 spans 20 amino acids. This clonotype has a handful of counts. Its antigen is unidentified. The chain is built from TRBV6-1 and TRBJ1-1; 11 bases are a match to TRBD1. The material sequenced was whole blood, taken at baseline. This clonotype was sampled from an adult who was a healthcare worker with PCR-confirmed SARS-CoV-2 infection or an uninfected control (not recorded which). The CDR3 spells CASKGRGQGASLSIHTEAFF. In DNA, the CDR3 is TGTGCCAGCAAGGGGAGAGGACAGGGGGCGTCCCTTTCCATCCACACTGAAGCTTTCTTT.